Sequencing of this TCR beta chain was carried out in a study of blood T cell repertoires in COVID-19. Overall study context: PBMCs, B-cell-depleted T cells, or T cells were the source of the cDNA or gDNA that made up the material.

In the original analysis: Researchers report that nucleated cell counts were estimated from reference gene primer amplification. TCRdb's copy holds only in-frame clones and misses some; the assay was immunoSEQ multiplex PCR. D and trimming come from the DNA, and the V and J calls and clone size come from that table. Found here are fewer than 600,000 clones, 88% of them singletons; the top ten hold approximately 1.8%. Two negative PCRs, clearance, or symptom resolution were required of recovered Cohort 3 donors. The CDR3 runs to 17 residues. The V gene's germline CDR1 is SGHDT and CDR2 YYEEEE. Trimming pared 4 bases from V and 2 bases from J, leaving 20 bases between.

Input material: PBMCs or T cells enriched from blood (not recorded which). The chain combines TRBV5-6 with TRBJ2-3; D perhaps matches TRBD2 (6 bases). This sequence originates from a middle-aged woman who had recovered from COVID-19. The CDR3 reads CASSLYRTTEFTDTQYF. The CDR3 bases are TGTGCCAGCAGCCTCTACCGGACTACCGAATTCACAGATACGCAGTATTTT. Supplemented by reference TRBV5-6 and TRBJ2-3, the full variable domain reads DAGVTQSPTHLIKTRGQQVTLRCSPKSGHDTVSWYQQALGQGPQFIFQYYEEEERQRGNFPDRFSGHQFPNYSSELNVNALLLGDSALYLCASSLYRTTEFTDTQYFGPGTRLTVL.